What follows are 5 T cell receptor beta chains derived from one specimen sequenced in a study of CD8+ T cells in alopecia areata. Reverse transcribed after extraction, RNA yielded cDNA as the sequencing template. Sequencing used immunoSEQ multiplex PCR; TCRdb keeps in-frame clones, though not all of them. The sample carries 150,000 to 200,000 clones, approximately 59% recorded once. Specimen: CD4+ T cells sorted from blood, collected at week 0. All receptors come from a human donor with alopecia areata.

This rearrangement joins TRBV2 to TRBJ1-6; no clear D gene. V lost 3 bases to trimming and J lost 8 bases, with 11 bases between them. This CDR3 has 14 amino acids. Germline-derived CDR1 and CDR2 are SNHLY and FYNNEI. The CDR3 DNA reads as TGTGCCAGCAGTGAGAAGGGCGGGTATTCACCCCTCCACTTT. Translating it yields CASSEKGGYSPLHF.

This rearrangement joins TRBV6-5 to TRBJ1-3, with no clear D. Germline CDR1 and CDR2: MNHEY and SVGAGI. This CDR3 has 14 residues. V shed 8 bases and J shed 0 bases, with 11 bases lying between them. CDR3 DNA: TGTGCCAGCGTTTCGGCCGGCTCTGGAAACACCATATATTTT. This translates into CASVSAGSGNTIYF.

This clone was recorded a few times. The chain links TRBV5-1 to TRBJ2-7, with 7 bases that match TRBD1. The V gene's germline CDR1 is SGHRS and CDR2 YFSETQ. The CDR3 contains 14 residues. The V gene end was trimmed by 4 bases and the J gene end by 5 bases; junction bases not matched to a gene: 9. The CDR3 sequence: CASSTQTGKDEQYF. The CDR3 coding sequence is TGCGCCAGCAGCACCCAGACAGGGAAGGACGAGCAGTACTTC.

In this sample, this clone turned up a few times. V gene TRBV15 combines with J gene TRBJ2-7, with D unresolved. V lost 2 bases, J lost 9 bases, and 11 bases lay in between. Per the germline V gene, CDR1 is LNHNV and CDR2 is YYDKDF (reference sequence). The CDR3 length is 12 residues. The CDR3 is CATSRPSSGQYF. CDR3 nucleotide sequence: TGTGCCACCAGCAGACCATCGAGTGGGCAGTACTTC.

V is TRBV5-6 and J is TRBJ2-5; D gene unclear. CDR1 is SGHDT, CDR2 YYEEEE, per germline. V was cut by 1 base and J by 5 bases, with 12 bases left in between. The CDR3 contains 14 residues. The CDR3 protein is CASSLRKLKETQYF. CDR3 DNA sequence: TGTGCCAGCAGCTTGAGGAAGCTCAAGGAGACCCAGTACTTC.